Listed here are 27 T cell receptor beta chains from one sample, sequenced in a study. TCRdb's copy holds only in-frame clones and misses some; the assay was immunoSEQ multiplex PCR. The table shows 45,000 to 60,000 clones, with over 85% occurring only once. Source material: PBMCs. The receptors stem from a man in his forties with rheumatoid arthritis.

V usage is TRBV5-6 and J usage is TRBJ2-7; the match to TRBD1 covers 7 bases. Per germline, CDR1 SGHDT and CDR2 YYEEEE. CDR3 length: 15 amino acids. J was trimmed by 2 bases and V by 3 bases; bases with no gene match: 8. CDR3 sequence (DNA): TGTGCCAGCAGCTCCCGGACAGGTCGTCCCTACGAGCAGTACTTC. The encoded protein is CASSSRTGRPYEQYF.

The J gene is TRBJ1-1, the V gene TRBV27; TRBD1 matches at 9 bases. J gave up 0 bases and V 0 bases, and 5 bases lay outside the gene matches. This CDR3 spans 17 amino acids. Germline CDR1 MNHEY, CDR2 SMNVEV (reference sequence). CDR3 in amino acids: CASSLSPRTGVNTEAFF. CDR3 in DNA: TGTGCCAGCAGTTTATCCCCTCGGACAGGGGTGAACACTGAAGCTTTCTTT.

The J gene is TRBJ1-1, the V gene TRBV11-3; TRBD1 agrees at 9 bases. The CDR3 extends over 16 amino acids. In germline, CDR1 is SGHNT, CDR2 YENEEA. V shed 4 bases, J shed 0 bases, and the junction held 6 bases outside the gene matches. In DNA, the CDR3 is TGTGCCAGCAGCTACGGGACAGGGAACATGAACACTGAAGCTTTCTTT. This translates into CASSYGTGNMNTEAFF.

The V call is TRBV2, the J call TRBJ2-3; 7 positions match TRBD2. The germline gives CDR1 SNHLY, CDR2 FYNNEI. The CDR3 sequence is 12 residues long. Germline trimming cut 11 bases from V and 4 bases from J; bases unmatched to any gene: 6. The CDR3 DNA is TGTGCCTGGCGGGGGAAACCAGATACGCAGTATTTT. Translated, it gives CAWRGKPDTQYF.

J is TRBJ1-4 and V is TRBV7-6; D ambiguous. CDR3 length: 14 residues. From germline, CDR1 is SGHVS and CDR2 FNYEAQ. Trimming shortened V by 5 bases and J by 7 bases, and 14 bases separated the two germline ends. CDR3 protein: CASSQVQEGEKLFF. CDR3 in DNA: TGTGCCAGCAGCCAGGTGCAGGAAGGTGAAAAACTGTTTTTT.

This clone was counted a single time. This chain connects TRBV10-3 to TRBJ2-1; 7 bases are shared with TRBD2. Per germline, CDR1 ENHRY and CDR2 SYGVKD. The J segment lost 4 bases and the V segment lost 3 bases, leaving 6 bases of the junction unmatched. This CDR3 comprises 15 residues. The CDR3 DNA sequence: TGTGCCATCAGTGAAACTTCTAGCGGTTACAATGAGCAGTTCTTC. Translated: CAISETSSGYNEQFF.

CDR3 nucleotides: TGTGCCTGGAGTGTTTGGGATACGCAGTATTTT. This translates into CAWSVWDTQYF. V usage is TRBV30 and J usage is TRBJ2-3; D ambiguous. Deletions cut 0 bases from V and 6 bases from J, with 4 bases between. The V gene's germline CDR1 is GTSNPN and CDR2 SVGIG (reference sequence). There are 11 residues in the CDR3.

This chain joins TRBV7-2 and TRBJ1-4, with 9 bases lining up with TRBD1. The germline V gene encodes CDR1 SGHTA and CDR2 FQGNSA. The junction had 11 bases not matched to a gene; V was cut back by 5 bases and J by 7 bases. This CDR3 is built from 16 residues. CDR3 DNA: TGTGCCAGCAGCGGAATCGACAGGGGGGCGGGTGAAAAACTGTTTTTT. Translation: CASSGIDRGAGEKLFF.

J is TRBJ2-2 and V is TRBV28; 7 positions match TRBD2. V dropped 4 bases and J dropped 1; count of bases not matched to a gene: 6. CDR3 length equals 16 residues. Germline V CDR1 and CDR2: MDHEN, SYDVKM. The DNA of the CDR3 is TGTGCCAGCAGTTCCCCTCAGCGGGGGAACACCGGGGAGCTGTTTTTT. Its translation is CASSSPQRGNTGELFF.

This sequence joins TRBV30 and TRBJ1-5, with 8 positions matching TRBD1. The germline gives CDR1 GTSNPN, CDR2 SVGIG (reference sequence). J gave up 2 bases and V 5 bases, and 5 bases lay outside the gene matches. This CDR3 contains 14 residues. The CDR3 region is CAWQGAQGNQPQHF. CDR3 DNA sequence: TGTGCCTGGCAGGGGGCGCAGGGCAATCAGCCCCAGCATTTT.

The rearrangement uses TRBV4-3 and TRBJ2-7; D gene unclear. The CDR3 loop spans 15 amino acids. Per the germline V gene, CDR1 is LGHNA and CDR2 is YSLEER. V shed 1 base and J shed 0 bases, with 10 bases lying between them. CDR3 sequence: CASSQGVAGSYEQYF. As DNA, the CDR3 is TGCGCCAGCAGCCAAGGAGTCGCCGGCTCCTACGAGCAGTACTTC.

This clone has only one observation. This chain uses TRBV6-5 with TRBJ2-2; maybe TRBD2 (6 bases). The CDR3 is made up of 15 amino acids. Trimming stripped 8 bases from V and 3 bases from J, with 16 bases between. Looked up from germline, CDR1 is MNHEY and CDR2 is SVGAGI. The CDR3 here is CASSRDSQYTGELFF. CDR3 sequence (DNA): TGTGCCAGCTCCCGGGACTCTCAATACACCGGGGAGCTGTTTTTT.

The J gene is TRBJ2-7, the V gene TRBV28; the D gene could be TRBD1 or TRBD2 (5 bases each). Germline V gene sequence: CDR1 MDHEN, CDR2 SYDVKM. There are 18 residues in the CDR3. V was shortened by 4 bases and J by 2 bases, with 24 bases between the two germline ends. The CDR3 loop is CASSSTKGVTDRTYEQYF. The CDR3 region has the DNA TGTGCCAGCAGTTCCACGAAGGGAGTGACAGATAGGACCTACGAGCAGTACTTC.

The CDR3 loop reads CASSTGGAGEAFF. In DNA, the CDR3 is TGTGCCAGCAGTACCGGGGGGGCAGGTGAAGCTTTCTTT. J is TRBJ1-1 and V is TRBV9; possibly TRBD1 for D (6 bases). V was trimmed by 5 bases and J by 7 bases, leaving 15 bases between them. The CDR3 loop spans 13 amino acids. Germline V gene sequence: CDR1 SGDLS, CDR2 YYNGEE.

The rearrangement uses TRBV6-1 and TRBJ1-5; D ambiguous. The CDR3 runs 13 residues. The V and J ends lost 3 bases and 1 base respectively, with 4 bases between them. CDR1 and CDR2 (germline): MNHNS, SASEGT. The CDR3 DNA follows: TGTGCCAGCAGTGAGTCAAGCAATCAGCCCCAGCATTTT. Its protein product is CASSESSNQPQHF.

This chain joins TRBV5-4 and TRBJ1-2; 12 bases line up with TRBD1. Losses at the gene ends were 4 bases for V and 7 bases for J; bases not matched to a gene: 14. There are 17 residues in the CDR3. CDR1 is SGHNT and CDR2 is YYREEE in the germline V gene (reference sequence). CDR3 in amino acids: CASSLGGTGGQVGGYTF. The CDR3 nucleotides are TGTGCCAGCAGCCTGGGGGGGACAGGGGGCCAGGTGGGTGGCTACACCTTC.

V gene TRBV6-1 combines with J gene TRBJ1-2; 9 nucleotides agree with TRBD1. The junction had 4 bases not matched to a gene; V was cut back by 3 bases and J by 8 bases. This CDR3 has 13 amino acids. Germline V gene lookup returns CDR1 MNHNS and CDR2 SASEGT. DNA of the CDR3: TGTGCCAGCAGTGAGACGGACAGGGGCGGCTACACCTTC. It yields the protein CASSETDRGGYTF.

The V gene is TRBV28, the J gene TRBJ1-1; D ambiguous. Trimming took off 8 bases at V and 2 bases at J, with 18 bases between the two ends. Looked up from germline, CDR1 is MDHEN and CDR2 is SYDVKM. CDR3 length equals 15 residues. CDR3 amino acids: CASYRRTGLNTEAFF. As DNA, the CDR3 is TGTGCCAGCTACCGGAGGACGGGGTTAAACACTGAAGCTTTCTTT.

The chain carries TRBV11-1 and TRBJ2-5; 7 bases map to TRBD2. The junction had 7 bases not matched to a gene; V was cut back by 1 base and J by 5 bases. This CDR3 comprises 15 residues. The V gene's germline CDR1 is SGHAT and CDR2 FQDESV (reference sequence). The CDR3 DNA is TGTGCCAGCAGCTTAGTTGGGGGGGTCGGGGAGACCCAGTACTTC. The encoded protein is CASSLVGGVGETQYF.

This chain links TRBV2 with TRBJ2-1; D perhaps matches TRBD2 (5 bases). Trimming took off 6 bases at V and 0 bases at J, with 15 bases between the two ends. This CDR3 has 16 amino acids. Germline assignment: CDR1 SNHLY and CDR2 FYNNEI. The CDR3 protein is CASSKEDHPSYNEQFF. CDR3 DNA sequence: TGTGCCAGCAGCAAGGAGGACCACCCCTCCTACAATGAGCAGTTCTTC.

This sequence joins TRBV19 and TRBJ2-2, with D maybe TRBD1 (5 bases). CDR1 LNHDA and CDR2 SQIVND come from the germline V gene (reference sequence). CDR3 size: 13 residues. V was clipped by 5 bases and J by 5 bases, with 9 bases between them. As DNA, the CDR3 is TGTGCCAGTAGTTCTAGGGGAACCGGGGAGCTGTTTTTT. Translating gives CASSSRGTGELFF.

The chain employs TRBV7-9 and TRBJ1-6; no clear D gene. Germline values: CDR1 SEHNR, CDR2 FQNEAQ (reference sequence). Trimming stripped 5 bases from V and 11 bases from J, with 13 bases between. The CDR3 is 13 residues long. CDR3 DNA sequence: TGTGCCAGCAGCCTTGGACCTTGGGCACCCCTCCACTTT. This gives the protein CASSLGPWAPLHF.

The chain uses TRBV5-5 and TRBJ1-1, with unresolved D. Germline V gene lookup returns CDR1 SGHKS and CDR2 YYEKEE (reference sequence). Trimming removed 2 bases from V and 5 bases from J, with 4 bases in between. The CDR3 has 11 residues. CDR3: CASSFGTEAFF. The CDR3 DNA reads as TGTGCCAGCAGCTTTGGAACTGAAGCTTTCTTT.

The rearrangement links TRBV3-1 (or the pseudogene TRBV3-2) to TRBJ2-1, with a possible D match to TRBD1 (5 bases). CDR3 size: 15 residues. CDR1 is LGHDT, CDR2 YNNKEL, per germline (reference sequence). V gave up 6 bases and J gave up 0 bases, with 12 bases separating them. CDR3 sequence (DNA): TGTGCCAGCAGTCACAGGTATAACTCCTACAATGAGCAGTTCTTC. It yields the protein CASSHRYNSYNEQFF.

This clone came up once. The chain uses TRBV27 and TRBJ2-7; 15 positions match TRBD2. Germline V gives CDR1 MNHEY, CDR2 SMNVEV (reference sequence). CDR3 length: 16 residues. The V segment lost 5 bases and the J segment 0 bases; nucleotides outside the gene matches: 2. The CDR3 loop is CASSGGLAGGSYEQYF. The CDR3 DNA reads as TGTGCCAGCAGTGGGGGACTAGCGGGGGGCTCCTACGAGCAGTACTTC.

The chain joins TRBV7-8 to TRBJ1-1; 8 bases align to TRBD1. V dropped 6 bases and J dropped 1; count of bases not matched to a gene: 4. This CDR3 comprises 14 residues. Germline assignment: CDR1 SGHVS and CDR2 FQNEAQ. The CDR3 loop is CASSSGTGNTEAFF. The CDR3 DNA reads as TGTGCCAGCAGTTCCGGGACAGGGAACACTGAAGCTTTCTTT.

CDR3 sequence: CASSLAGLAGGTDTQYF. CDR3 DNA sequence: TGTGCCAGCAGCTTGGCCGGACTAGCGGGAGGGACAGATACGCAGTATTTT. The chain is built from TRBV5-4 and TRBJ2-3; 15 bases map to TRBD2. Trimming removed 0 bases from V and 3 bases from J; junction bases left unmatched: 2. The length of the CDR3 is 17 residues. CDR1 is SGHNT, CDR2 YYREEE, per germline (reference sequence).